The 16 T cell receptor beta chains below all came from one sample that was sequenced in a study of CD4+ T cells in melanoma. Generated by immunoSEQ multiplex PCR, the TCRdb table keeps only in-frame clones and is missing some. This sample carries about 10,000 clones, 67% of them seen once, and the ten largest clones take more than 9%. Sequencing used cells from a culture (not recorded whether cultured in vitro). These TCRs come from a human donor with melanoma.

The genes are TRBV5-6 and TRBJ1-2, with TRBD1 as a possible D gene (5 bases). Looked up from germline, CDR1 is SGHDT and CDR2 is YYEEEE. The length of the CDR3 is 14 residues. The germline V and J ends were trimmed by 10 bases and 4 bases, with 20 bases remaining between them. DNA of the CDR3: TGTGCCGGGGGAAGGGGAGGCGTCCCCTATGGCTACACCTTC. Its translation is CAGGRGGVPYGYTF.

This clone has just a few counts. The chain carries TRBV7-6 and TRBJ1-6, with D perhaps matching TRBD1 (5 bases). Germline V gives CDR1 SGHVS, CDR2 FNYEAQ. CDR3 size: 12 residues. V gave up 5 bases and J gave up 13 bases, with 12 bases separating them. The CDR3 region is CASSEAGLPLHF. Here the CDR3 DNA reads TGTGCCAGCAGCGAAGCAGGGTTGCCCCTCCACTTT. The full variable domain, in which reference TRBV7-6 and TRBJ1-6 provide the parts outside the CDR3, is GAGVSQSPRYKVTKRGQDVALRCDPISGHVSLYWYRQALGQGPEFLTYFNYEAQQDKSGLPNDRFSAERPEGSISTLTIQRTEQRDSAMYRCASSEAGLPLHFGNGTRLTVT.

J is TRBJ2-1 and V is TRBV7-9; D uncertain. V lost 8 bases and J 5 bases, leaving 16 bases between the germline ends. Germline CDR1 is SEHNR and CDR2 is FQNEAQ (reference sequence). The CDR3 is made up of 14 amino acids. CDR3 DNA: TGTGCCAGCTCCACAAAGTTGACACACAATGAGCAGTTCTTC. Amino acid sequence: CASSTKLTHNEQFF.

This clone was recorded a few times. V and J are TRBV30 and TRBJ1-5; the D is unclear. Trimming left V 0 bases short and J 10 bases short, with 10 bases between. CDR1 and CDR2 (germline): GTSNPN, SVGIG (reference sequence). The CDR3 extends over 12 amino acids. The CDR3, as DNA: TGTGCCTGGAGTGTCCCCCCGGGACCCCAGCATTTT. This codes for CAWSVPPGPQHF.

The chain couples TRBV5-1 to TRBJ2-1; 9 bases map to TRBD1. V dropped 2 bases and J dropped 9; count of bases not matched to a gene: 6. The CDR3 is made up of 14 amino acids. Germline V gives CDR1 SGHRS, CDR2 YFSETQ. The CDR3, as DNA: TGCGCCAGCAGCTTAGGGGACAGGGCTGGTGAGCAGTTCTTC. Translation: CASSLGDRAGEQFF.

The V gene is TRBV18, the J gene TRBJ2-7, with D possibly being TRBD2 (6 bases). The CDR3 covers 17 residues. Germline V CDR1 and CDR2: KGHSH, LQKENI. The V end lost 1 base, the J end lost 0 bases, and 16 bases lay between the germline ends. DNA of the CDR3: TGTGCCAGCTCACCACTCGGGGGAGCGGGTGTCTCCTACGAGCAGTACTTC. Translated: CASSPLGGAGVSYEQYF.

The V call is TRBV7-9, the J call TRBJ1-4; 7 bases fit TRBD1. CDR1 SEHNR and CDR2 FQNEAQ come from the germline V gene (reference sequence). The CDR3 loop spans 13 amino acids. The V gene end was trimmed by 7 bases and the J gene end by 8 bases; junction bases not matched to a gene: 7. The CDR3 nucleotides are TGTGCCAGCACCCCAGGGGGGCCAGAAAAACTGTTTTTT. This sequence encodes CASTPGGPEKLFF.

This rearrangement joins TRBV12-5 to TRBJ2-3; 7 positions match TRBD2. The length of the CDR3 is 16 residues. V was pared by 1 base and J by 3 bases, with 7 bases of the junction left unmatched. Germline lookup yields CDR1 LGHNT and CDR2 FRNRAP. As DNA, the CDR3 is TGTGCTAGTGGTTTGGCTCCGCGGCGGGGGACAGATACGCAGTATTTT. This gives the protein CASGLAPRRGTDTQYF.

The rearrangement links TRBV19 to TRBJ2-2; D gene ambiguous. This CDR3 comprises 14 residues. CDR1 and CDR2 (germline): LNHDA, SQIVND (reference sequence). Trimming shortened V by 6 bases and J by 1 base, and 9 bases separated the two germline ends. CDR3 bases: TGTGCCAGTAGGAGAGTAGTGAACACCGGGGAGCTGTTTTTT. Its translation: CASRRVVNTGELFF.

The chain is built from TRBV7-2 and TRBJ1-1; D gene unclear. The CDR3 spans 11 residues. The V gene lost 5 bases and the J gene lost 8 bases, with 9 bases spanning the gap. Germline-derived CDR1 and CDR2 are SGHTA and FQGNSA. CDR3 nucleotide sequence: TGTGCCAGCAGCGCACGGTTAGAAGCTTTCTTT. Protein sequence: CASSARLEAFF.

The chain employs TRBV6-5 and TRBJ2-7; 8 bases agree with TRBD1. The V gene end was trimmed by 4 bases and the J gene end by 1 base; junction bases not matched to a gene: 3. The CDR3 spans 14 residues. Germline lookup yields CDR1 MNHEY and CDR2 SVGAGI. CDR3 sequence (DNA): TGTGCCAGCAGTTGGACAGGGACGTCCTACGAGCAGTACTTC. It is translated as CASSWTGTSYEQYF.

The gene calls are TRBV19 and TRBJ2-5; 11 bases are a match to TRBD2. With 4 bases clipped from V and 4 bases from J, the junction kept 14 bases outside the gene matches. The CDR3 totals 18 residues. Germline lookup yields CDR1 LNHDA and CDR2 SQIVND (reference sequence). The DNA for the CDR3 is TGTGCCAGTAGTAGGATACGAAGACTAGCGGGGATTGGAGAGACCCAGTACTTC. Translating gives CASSRIRRLAGIGETQYF.

V and J are TRBV5-1 and TRBJ2-5; D gene unclear. CDR3 length: 13 residues. Deletions cut 5 bases from V and 7 bases from J, with 15 bases between. Germline lookup yields CDR1 SGHRS and CDR2 YFSETQ. The CDR3 DNA reads as TGCGCCAGCAGACGTGAGCAGGACGTGACCCAGTACTTC. This codes for CASRREQDVTQYF.

This clone ranks as medium-sized. The chain links TRBV2 to TRBJ1-6; D unclear. CDR1 is SNHLY and CDR2 is FYNNEI in the germline V gene. V lost 10 bases, J lost 0 bases, and 13 bases lay in between. The CDR3 runs to 15 residues. The CDR3 DNA is TGTGCCACCAAGCGTAGCAGCTCCTATAATTCACCCCTCCACTTT. Amino acid sequence: CATKRSSSYNSPLHF.

The chain uses TRBV11-2 and TRBJ2-1; perhaps TRBD2 as D (6 bases). V lost 1 base, J lost 7 bases, and 20 bases lay in between. Germline values: CDR1 SGHAT, CDR2 FQNNGV. This CDR3 is built from 17 residues. The CDR3, as DNA: TGTGCCAGCAGCTTAGGGCGCGGGGTCGATCGTAATAATGAGCAGTTCTTC. Amino acid sequence: CASSLGRGVDRNNEQFF.

This clone has a handful of counts. The gene calls are TRBV27 and TRBJ1-2; D is unresolved. CDR1 and CDR2 (germline): MNHEY, SMNVEV (reference sequence). CDR3 length: 13 amino acids. The germline V and J ends were trimmed by 4 bases and 8 bases, with 14 bases remaining between them. The CDR3 reads CASSSRTAIGYTF. The CDR3 DNA follows: TGTGCCAGCAGTTCCAGGACCGCTATAGGCTACACCTTC.